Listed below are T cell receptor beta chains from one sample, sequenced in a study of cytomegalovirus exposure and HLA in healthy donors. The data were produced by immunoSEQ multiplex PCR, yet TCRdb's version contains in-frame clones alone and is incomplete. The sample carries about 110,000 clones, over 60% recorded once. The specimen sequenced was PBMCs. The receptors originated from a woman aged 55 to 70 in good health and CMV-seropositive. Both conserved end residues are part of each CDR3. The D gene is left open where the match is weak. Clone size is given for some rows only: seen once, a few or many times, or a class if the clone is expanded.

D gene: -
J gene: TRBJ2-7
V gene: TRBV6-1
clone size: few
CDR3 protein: CASSESGVRDEQYF
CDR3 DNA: TGTGCCAGCAGTGAATCAGGGGTTCGGGACGAGCAGTACTTC

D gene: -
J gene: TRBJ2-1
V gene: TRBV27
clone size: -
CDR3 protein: CASSPAGTSSYNEQFF
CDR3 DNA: TGTGCCAGCAGTCCGGCGGGGACGAGCTCCTACAATGAGCAGTTCTTC

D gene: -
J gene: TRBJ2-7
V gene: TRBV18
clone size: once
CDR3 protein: CASSPVDGSSYEQYF
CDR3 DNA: TGTGCCAGCTCACCTGTAGACGGGAGCTCCTACGAGCAGTACTTC

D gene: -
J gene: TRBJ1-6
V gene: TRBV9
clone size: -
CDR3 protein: CASSGRTSEPLHF
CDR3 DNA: TGTGCCAGCAGCGGACGGACATCTGAACCCCTCCACTTT

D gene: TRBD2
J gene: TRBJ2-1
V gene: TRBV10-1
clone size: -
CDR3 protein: CASSRKLAGANEQFF
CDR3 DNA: TGCGCCAGCAGTCGTAAGCTAGCGGGGGCCAATGAGCAGTTCTTC

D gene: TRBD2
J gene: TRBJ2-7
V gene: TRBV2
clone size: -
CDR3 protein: CASSDPPSGSPYEQYF
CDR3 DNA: TGTGCCAGCAGCGACCCGCCTAGCGGGTCCCCCTACGAGCAGTACTTC

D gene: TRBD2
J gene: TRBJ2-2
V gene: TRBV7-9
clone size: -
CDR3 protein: CASSLGLAATGELFF
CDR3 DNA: TGTGCCAGCAGCTTAGGACTAGCTGCCACCGGGGAGCTGTTTTTT

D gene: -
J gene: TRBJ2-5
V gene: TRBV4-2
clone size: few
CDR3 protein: CASSQDWAGQQETQYF
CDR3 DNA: TGTGCCAGCAGCCAAGATTGGGCGGGTCAACAAGAGACCCAGTACTTC

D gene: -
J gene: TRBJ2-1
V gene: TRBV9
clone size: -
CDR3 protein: CASSGSYEQFF
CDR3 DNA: TGTGCCAGCAGCGGTTCATATGAGCAGTTCTTC

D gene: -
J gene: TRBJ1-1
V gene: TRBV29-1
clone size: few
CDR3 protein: CSVGGDTEAFF
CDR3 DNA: TGCAGCGTTGGGGGGGACACTGAAGCTTTCTTT

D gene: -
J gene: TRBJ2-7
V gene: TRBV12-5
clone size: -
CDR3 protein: CASPAYEQYF
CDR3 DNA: TGTGCTAGTCCCGCCTACGAGCAGTACTTC

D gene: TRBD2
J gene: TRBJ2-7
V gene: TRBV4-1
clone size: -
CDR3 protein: CASSQDLVGTSGLLEQYF
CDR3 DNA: TGCGCCAGCAGCCAAGATTTAGTGGGGACTAGCGGGTTGCTCGAGCAGTACTTC

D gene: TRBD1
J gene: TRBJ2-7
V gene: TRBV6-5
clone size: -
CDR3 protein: CASSFVGTGRMYEQYF
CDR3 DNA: TGTGCCAGCAGTTTCGTCGGGACAGGGAGGATGTACGAGCAGTACTTC

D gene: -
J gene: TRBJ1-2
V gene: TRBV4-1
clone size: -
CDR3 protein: CASSQVRGSNYGYTF
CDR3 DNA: TGCGCCAGCAGCCAAGTTAGGGGATCAAACTATGGCTACACCTTC

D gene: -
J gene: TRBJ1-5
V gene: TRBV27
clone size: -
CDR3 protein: CASSDVSWRQPQHF
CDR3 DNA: TGTGCCAGCAGCGACGTCTCCTGGCGGCAGCCCCAGCATTTT

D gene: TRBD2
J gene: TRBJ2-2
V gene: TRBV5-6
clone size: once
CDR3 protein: CASSPLSGRAGTGELFF
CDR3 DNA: TGTGCCAGCAGCCCACTTAGCGGGAGGGCGGGAACCGGGGAGCTGTTTTTT

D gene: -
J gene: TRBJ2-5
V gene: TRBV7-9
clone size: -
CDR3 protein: CASSLLGGYQETQYF
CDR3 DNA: TGTGCCAGCAGCCTGCTTGGGGGGTACCAAGAGACCCAGTACTTC

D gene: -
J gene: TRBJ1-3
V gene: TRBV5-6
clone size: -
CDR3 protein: CASSLGALENSGNTIYF
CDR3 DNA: TGTGCCAGCAGCTTGGGAGCGTTGGAAAACTCTGGAAACACCATATATTTT

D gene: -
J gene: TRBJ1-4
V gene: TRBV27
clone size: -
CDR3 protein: CASSLTRTGGKLFF
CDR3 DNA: TGTGCCAGCAGTTTAACCCGAACCGGGGGAAAACTGTTTTTT

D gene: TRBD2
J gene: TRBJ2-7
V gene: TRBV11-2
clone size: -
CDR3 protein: CASSSRSALAGGPSYEQYF
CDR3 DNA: TGTGCCAGCAGCTCACGCTCTGCACTAGCGGGAGGGCCTTCCTACGAGCAGTACTTC

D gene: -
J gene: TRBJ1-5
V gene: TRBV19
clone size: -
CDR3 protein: CASSIVAGRYNQPQHF
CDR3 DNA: TGTGCCAGTAGTATAGTAGCCGGGAGATACAATCAGCCCCAGCATTTT

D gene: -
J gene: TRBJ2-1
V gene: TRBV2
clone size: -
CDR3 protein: CASSETTFPRQDTYNEQFF
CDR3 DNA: TGTGCCAGCAGTGAAACGACTTTCCCAAGACAGGACACCTACAATGAGCAGTTCTTC

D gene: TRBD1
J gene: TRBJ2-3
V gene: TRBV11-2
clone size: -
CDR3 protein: CASSLGGQAAEAQYF
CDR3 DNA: TGTGCCAGCAGCTTAGGGGGACAGGCAGCGGAGGCGCAGTATTTT

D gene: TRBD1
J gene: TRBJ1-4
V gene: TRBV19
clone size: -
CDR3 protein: CASEGTARDEKLFF
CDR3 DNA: TGTGCCAGCGAGGGGACAGCCAGGGATGAAAAACTGTTTTTT

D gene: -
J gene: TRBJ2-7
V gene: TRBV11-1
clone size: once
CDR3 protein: CASSKHGTAVKEQYF
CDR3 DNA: TGTGCCAGCAGCAAACACGGGACTGCCGTGAAGGAGCAGTACTTC

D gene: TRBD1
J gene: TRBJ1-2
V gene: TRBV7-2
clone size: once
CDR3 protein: CASSSDRGGYGYTF
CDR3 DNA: TGTGCCAGCAGCTCGGACAGGGGTGGGTATGGCTACACCTTC

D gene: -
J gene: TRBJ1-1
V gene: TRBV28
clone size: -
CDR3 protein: CASSLSTAAFF
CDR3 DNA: TGTGCCAGCAGCTTAAGTACCGCGGCTTTCTTT